This T cell receptor beta chain was sequenced for a study of cytomegalovirus exposure and HLA in healthy donors. As to this clone: The antigen remains undetermined.

PCR primers comprised 60 Vbeta and 13 Jbeta primers. Here immunoSEQ multiplex PCR was the method, and the copy in TCRdb shows in-frame clones only, minus some. The sample holds approximately 280,000 clones; roughly 90% are singletons and the top ten take approximately 2%. Study-wide results and caveats: Several top significant clusters appeared, in a later analysis, to be linked to common viral pathogens.

Sequencing was performed on PBMCs. The clonotype was recovered from a woman aged 18-29 years in good health and CMV-seronegative.

The CDR3 reads CASSYLGLEDTQYF. DNA of the CDR3: TGTGCCAGCAGTTACCTCGGACTAGAAGATACGCAGTATTTT. The V call is TRBV6-6, the J call TRBJ2-3; 7 bases line up with TRBD2. After removal of 2 bases from V and 5 bases from J, the junction contained 4 bases not matched to a gene. The CDR3 is made up of 14 amino acids. Germline V gene lookup returns CDR1 MNHNY and CDR2 SVGAGI (reference sequence).